This T cell receptor beta chain comes out of a study of blood T cell repertoires in COVID-19. The wider study: T cells, B-cell-depleted T cells, or PBMCs provided the cDNA or gDNA that served as material.

The CDR3 covers 14 residues. Germline V gene data show CDR1 as MNHEY and CDR2 as SMNVEV (reference sequence). V was trimmed by 2 bases and J by 5 bases, leaving 12 bases between them. In the original processing: Reference gene primer amplification in the assay estimated nucleated cell counts. Generated by immunoSEQ multiplex PCR, the TCRdb table keeps only in-frame clones and is missing some. D and trimming were read from the DNA, whereas the V and J calls and clone size are those reported in that table. This table has some 150,000 clones, more than 70% appearing once. The rearrangement uses TRBV27 and TRBJ1-2; D gene uncertain. This TCR derives from a woman aged 45-60 years in a cohort exposed to, infected with or recovered from COVID-19 (not recorded which). Sequencing was carried out using PBMCs or T cells enriched from blood (not recorded which). The CDR3 loop is CASSLRGTQYGYTF. In DNA form, the CDR3 reads TGTGCCAGCAGTTTACGGGGAACACAGTATGGCTACACCTTC.